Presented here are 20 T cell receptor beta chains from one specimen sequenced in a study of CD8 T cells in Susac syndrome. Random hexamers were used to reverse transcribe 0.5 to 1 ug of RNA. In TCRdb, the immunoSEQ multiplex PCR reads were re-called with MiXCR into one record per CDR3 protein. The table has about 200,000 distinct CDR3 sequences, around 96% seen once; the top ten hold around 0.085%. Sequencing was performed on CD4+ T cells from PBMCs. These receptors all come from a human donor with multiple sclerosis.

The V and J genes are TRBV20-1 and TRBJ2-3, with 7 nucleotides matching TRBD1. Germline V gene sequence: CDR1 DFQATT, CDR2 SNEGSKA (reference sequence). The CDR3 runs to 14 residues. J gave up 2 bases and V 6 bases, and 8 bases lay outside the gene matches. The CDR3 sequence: CSALAQGYTDTQYF. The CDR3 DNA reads TGCAGTGCCTTAGCACAGGGGTACACAGATACGCAGTATTTT.

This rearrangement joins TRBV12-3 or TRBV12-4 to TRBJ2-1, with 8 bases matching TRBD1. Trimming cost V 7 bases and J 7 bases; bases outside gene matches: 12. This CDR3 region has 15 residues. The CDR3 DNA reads TGTGCCAGCACCATTATCCGGGACAGGCGGAATGAGCAGTTCTTC. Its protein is CASTIIRDRRNEQFF.

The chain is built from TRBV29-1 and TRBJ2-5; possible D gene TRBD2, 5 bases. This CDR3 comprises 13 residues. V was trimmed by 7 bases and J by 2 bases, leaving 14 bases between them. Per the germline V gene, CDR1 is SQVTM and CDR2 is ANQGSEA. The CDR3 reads CSGRQAAQETQYF. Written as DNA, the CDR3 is TGCAGCGGGCGCCAAGCGGCGCAAGAGACCCAGTACTTC.

This CDR3 reads CSVEEGLGAFF. The CDR3 bases are TGCAGCGTTGAAGAGGGGCTCGGAGCTTTCTTT. This rearrangement joins TRBV29-1 to TRBJ1-1; a weak D match, TRBD1 (5 bases). V was cut by 0 bases and J by 10 bases, with 9 bases left in between. Germline-derived CDR1 and CDR2 are SQVTM and ANQGSEA. This CDR3 spans 11 amino acids.

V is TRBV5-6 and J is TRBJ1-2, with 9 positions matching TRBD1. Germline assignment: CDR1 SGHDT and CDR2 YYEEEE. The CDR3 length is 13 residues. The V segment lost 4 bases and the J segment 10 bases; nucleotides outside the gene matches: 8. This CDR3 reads CASSRRTGVAYTF. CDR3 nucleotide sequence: TGTGCCAGCAGCCGCCGGACAGGGGTGGCCTACACCTTC. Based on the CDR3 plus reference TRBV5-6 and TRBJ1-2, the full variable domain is DAGVTQSPTHLIKTRGQQVTLRCSPKSGHDTVSWYQQALGQGPQFIFQYYEEEERQRGNFPDRFSGHQFPNYSSELNVNALLLGDSALYLCASSRRTGVAYTFGSGTRLTVV.

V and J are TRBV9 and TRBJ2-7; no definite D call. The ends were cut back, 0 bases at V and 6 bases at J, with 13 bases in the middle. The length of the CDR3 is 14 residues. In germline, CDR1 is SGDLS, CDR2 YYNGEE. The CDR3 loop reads CASSVEPGLGEQYF. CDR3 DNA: TGTGCCAGCAGCGTAGAGCCCGGGCTGGGCGAGCAGTACTTC.

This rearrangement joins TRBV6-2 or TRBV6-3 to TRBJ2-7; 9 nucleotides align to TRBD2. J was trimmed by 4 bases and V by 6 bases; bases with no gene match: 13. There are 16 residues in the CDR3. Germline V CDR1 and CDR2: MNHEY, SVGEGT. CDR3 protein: CASRGLARGVGYEQYF. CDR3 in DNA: TGTGCCAGCAGGGGACTAGCAAGAGGGGTCGGTTACGAGCAGTACTTC.

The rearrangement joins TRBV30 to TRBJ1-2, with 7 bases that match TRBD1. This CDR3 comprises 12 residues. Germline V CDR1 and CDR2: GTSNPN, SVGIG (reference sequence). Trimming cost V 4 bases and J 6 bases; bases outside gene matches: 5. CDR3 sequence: CAWKGAQNGYTF. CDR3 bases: TGTGCCTGGAAGGGGGCGCAGAATGGCTACACCTTC.

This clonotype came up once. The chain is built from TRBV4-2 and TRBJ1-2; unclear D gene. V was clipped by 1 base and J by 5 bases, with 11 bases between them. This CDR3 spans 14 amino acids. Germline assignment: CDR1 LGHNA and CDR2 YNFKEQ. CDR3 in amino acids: CASSQASDKYGYTF. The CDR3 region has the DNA TGTGCCAGCAGCCAAGCGTCAGACAAGTATGGCTACACCTTC.

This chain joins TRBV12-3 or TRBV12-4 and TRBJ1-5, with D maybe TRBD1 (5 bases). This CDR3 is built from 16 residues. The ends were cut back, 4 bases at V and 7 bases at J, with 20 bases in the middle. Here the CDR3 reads CASSYRPVRDGQPQHF. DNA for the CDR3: TGTGCCAGCAGTTATCGCCCGGTCAGGGACGGGCAGCCCCAGCATTTT.

The CDR3 loop is CASSQVPMRAEAFF. CDR3 DNA sequence: TGTGCCAGCAGCCAAGTCCCGATGAGGGCTGAAGCTTTCTTT. The J gene is TRBJ1-1, the V gene TRBV3-1; no clear D gene. V lost 1 base to trimming and J lost 6 bases, with 12 bases between them. CDR1 is LGHDT, CDR2 YNNKEL, per germline (reference sequence). This CDR3 is built from 14 residues.

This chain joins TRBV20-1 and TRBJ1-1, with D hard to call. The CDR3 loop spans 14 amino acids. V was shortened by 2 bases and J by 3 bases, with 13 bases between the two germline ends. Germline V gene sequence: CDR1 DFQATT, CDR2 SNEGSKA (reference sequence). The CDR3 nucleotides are TGCAGTGCTAGACCTGGACCGGCGGACACTGAAGCTTTCTTT. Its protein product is CSARPGPADTEAFF.

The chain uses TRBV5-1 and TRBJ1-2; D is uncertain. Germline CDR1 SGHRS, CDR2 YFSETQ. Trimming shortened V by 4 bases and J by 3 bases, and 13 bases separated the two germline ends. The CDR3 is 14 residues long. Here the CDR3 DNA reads TGCGCCAGCAGCCCCACGGCGGCCTACTATGGCTACACCTTC. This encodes CASSPTAAYYGYTF.

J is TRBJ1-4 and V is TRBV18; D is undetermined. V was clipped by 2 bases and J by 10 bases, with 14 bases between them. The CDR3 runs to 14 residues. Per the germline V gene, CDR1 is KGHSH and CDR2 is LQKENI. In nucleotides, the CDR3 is TGTGCCAGCTCACCAGCCAGACAACTTGGAAAACTGTTTTTT. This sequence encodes CASSPARQLGKLFF.

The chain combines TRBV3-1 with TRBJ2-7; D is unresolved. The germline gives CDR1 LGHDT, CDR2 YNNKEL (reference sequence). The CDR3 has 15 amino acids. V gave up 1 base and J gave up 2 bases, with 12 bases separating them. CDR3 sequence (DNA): TGTGCCAGCAGCCAAGCATACTGGAGTCCCTACGAGCAGTACTTC. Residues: CASSQAYWSPYEQYF.

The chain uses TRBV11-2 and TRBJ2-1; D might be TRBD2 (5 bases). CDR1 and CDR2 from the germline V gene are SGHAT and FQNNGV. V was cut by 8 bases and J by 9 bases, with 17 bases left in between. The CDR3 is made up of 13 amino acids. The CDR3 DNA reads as TGTGCCAGCGGCCGGGCCGACTACGGTGAGCAGTTCTTC. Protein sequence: CASGRADYGEQFF.

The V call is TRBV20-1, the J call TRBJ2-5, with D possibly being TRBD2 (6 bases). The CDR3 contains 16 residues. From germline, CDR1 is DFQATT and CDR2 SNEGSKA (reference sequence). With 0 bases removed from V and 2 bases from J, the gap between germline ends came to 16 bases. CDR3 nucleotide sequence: TGCAGTGCTAGAGATTCGGTGGGACTGGCACAAGAGACCCAGTACTTC. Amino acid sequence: CSARDSVGLAQETQYF.

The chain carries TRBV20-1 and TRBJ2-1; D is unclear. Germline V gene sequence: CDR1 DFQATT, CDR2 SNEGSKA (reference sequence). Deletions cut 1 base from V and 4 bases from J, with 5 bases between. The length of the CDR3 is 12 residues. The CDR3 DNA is TGCAGTGCTAGAGTCGCGTACAATGAGCAGTTCTTC. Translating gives CSARVAYNEQFF.

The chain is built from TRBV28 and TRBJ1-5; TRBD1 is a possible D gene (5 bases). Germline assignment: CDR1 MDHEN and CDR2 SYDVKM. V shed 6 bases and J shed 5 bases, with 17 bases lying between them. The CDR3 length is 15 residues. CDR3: CASRQASPGDQPQHF. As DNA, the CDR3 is TGTGCCAGCAGACAGGCCTCCCCGGGGGATCAGCCCCAGCATTTT.

The CDR3 sequence: CASSLVGVTYEQYF. The CDR3 DNA is TGTGCCAGCAGCTTAGTTGGGGTAACCTACGAGCAGTACTTC. The rearrangement uses TRBV7-2 and TRBJ2-7; no firm D call. Germline V gene lookup returns CDR1 SGHTA and CDR2 FQGNSA. The CDR3 spans 14 residues. V gave up 1 base and J gave up 2 bases, with 9 bases separating them.